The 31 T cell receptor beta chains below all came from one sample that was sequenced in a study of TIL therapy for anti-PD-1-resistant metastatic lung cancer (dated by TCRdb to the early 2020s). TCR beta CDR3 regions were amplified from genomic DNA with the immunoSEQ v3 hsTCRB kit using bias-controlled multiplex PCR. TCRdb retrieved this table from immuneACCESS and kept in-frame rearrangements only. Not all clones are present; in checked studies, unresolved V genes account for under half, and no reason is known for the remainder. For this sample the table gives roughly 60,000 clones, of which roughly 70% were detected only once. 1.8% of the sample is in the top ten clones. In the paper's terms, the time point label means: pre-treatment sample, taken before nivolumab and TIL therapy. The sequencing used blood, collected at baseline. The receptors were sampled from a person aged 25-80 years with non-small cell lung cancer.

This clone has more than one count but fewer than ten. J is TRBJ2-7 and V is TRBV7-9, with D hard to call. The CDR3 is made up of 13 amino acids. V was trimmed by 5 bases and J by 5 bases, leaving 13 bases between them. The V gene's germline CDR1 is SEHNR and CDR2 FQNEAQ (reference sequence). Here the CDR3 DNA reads TGTGCCAGCAGCCCGGACGCCGCCAACGAGCAGTACTTC. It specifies CASSPDAANEQYF.

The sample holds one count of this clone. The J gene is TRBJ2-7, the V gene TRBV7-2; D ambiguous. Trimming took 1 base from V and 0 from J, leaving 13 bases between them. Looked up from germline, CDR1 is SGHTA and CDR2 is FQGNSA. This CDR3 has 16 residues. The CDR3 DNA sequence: TGTGCCAGCAGCTTAGGGCCTGTAAGAAGCTCCTACGAGCAGTACTTC. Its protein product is CASSLGPVRSSYEQYF.

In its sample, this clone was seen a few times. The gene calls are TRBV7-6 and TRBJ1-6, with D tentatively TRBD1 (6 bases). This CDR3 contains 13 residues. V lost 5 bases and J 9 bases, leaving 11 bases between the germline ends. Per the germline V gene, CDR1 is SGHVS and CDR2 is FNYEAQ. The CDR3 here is CASSQDSLSPLHF. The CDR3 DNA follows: TGTGCCAGCAGCCAGGACAGCCTTTCACCCCTCCACTTT.

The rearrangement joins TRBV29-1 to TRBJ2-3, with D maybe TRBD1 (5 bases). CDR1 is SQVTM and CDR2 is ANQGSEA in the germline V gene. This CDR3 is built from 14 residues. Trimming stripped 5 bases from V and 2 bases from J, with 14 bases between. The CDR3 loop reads CSVWGSRDTDTQYF. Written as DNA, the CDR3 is TGCAGCGTTTGGGGCAGCCGAGACACAGATACGCAGTATTTT.

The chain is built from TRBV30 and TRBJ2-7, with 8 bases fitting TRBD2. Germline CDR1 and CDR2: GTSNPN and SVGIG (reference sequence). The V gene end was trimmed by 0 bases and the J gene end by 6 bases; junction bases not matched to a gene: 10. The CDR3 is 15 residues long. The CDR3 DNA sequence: TGTGCCTGGAGTGTAGTGGCGGGAGGATTATCCGAGCAGTACTTC. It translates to CAWSVVAGGLSEQYF.

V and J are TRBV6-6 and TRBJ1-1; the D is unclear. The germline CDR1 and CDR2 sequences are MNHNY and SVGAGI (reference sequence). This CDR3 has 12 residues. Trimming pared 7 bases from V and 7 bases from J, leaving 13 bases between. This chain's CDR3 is CASNEPTDEAFF. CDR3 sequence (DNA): TGTGCCAGCAATGAACCCACAGATGAAGCTTTCTTT.

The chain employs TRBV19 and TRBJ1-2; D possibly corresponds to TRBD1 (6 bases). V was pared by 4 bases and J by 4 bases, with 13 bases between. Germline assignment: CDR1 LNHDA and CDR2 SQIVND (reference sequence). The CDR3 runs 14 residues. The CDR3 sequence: CASSTEQGIYGYTF. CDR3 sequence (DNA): TGTGCCAGTAGTACCGAGCAGGGGATCTATGGCTACACCTTC.

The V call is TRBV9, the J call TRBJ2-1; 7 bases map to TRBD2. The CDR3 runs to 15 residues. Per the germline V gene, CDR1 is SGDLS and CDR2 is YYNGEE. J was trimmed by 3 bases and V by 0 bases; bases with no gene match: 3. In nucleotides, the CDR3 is TGTGCCAGCAGCGTAGAGGCGGGAGTCTACAATGAGCAGTTCTTC. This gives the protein CASSVEAGVYNEQFF.

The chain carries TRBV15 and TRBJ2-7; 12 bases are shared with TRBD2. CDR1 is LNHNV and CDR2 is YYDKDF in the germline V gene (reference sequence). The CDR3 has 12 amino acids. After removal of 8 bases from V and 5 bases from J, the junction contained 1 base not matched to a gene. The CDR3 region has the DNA TGTGCCACCGGACTAGCGGGAAACGAGCAGTACTTC. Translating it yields CATGLAGNEQYF.

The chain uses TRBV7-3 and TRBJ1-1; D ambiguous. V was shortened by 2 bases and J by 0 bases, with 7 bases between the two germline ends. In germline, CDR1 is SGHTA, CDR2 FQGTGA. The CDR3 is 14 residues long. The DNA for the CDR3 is TGTGCCAGCAGCTTAGTTGCACTGAACACTGAAGCTTTCTTT. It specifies CASSLVALNTEAFF.

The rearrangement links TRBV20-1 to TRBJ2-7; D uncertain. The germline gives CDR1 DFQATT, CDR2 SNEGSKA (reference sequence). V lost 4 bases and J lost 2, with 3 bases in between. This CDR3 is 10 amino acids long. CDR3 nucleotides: TGCAGTGCTAAAGCCTACGAGCAGTACTTC. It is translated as CSAKAYEQYF.

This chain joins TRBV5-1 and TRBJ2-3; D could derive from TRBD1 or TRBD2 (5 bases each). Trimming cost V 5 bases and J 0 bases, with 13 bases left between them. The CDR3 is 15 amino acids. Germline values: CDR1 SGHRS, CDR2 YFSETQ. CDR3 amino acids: CASRPGTASTDTQYF. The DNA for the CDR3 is TGCGCCAGCAGACCCGGGACGGCGAGCACAGATACGCAGTATTTT.

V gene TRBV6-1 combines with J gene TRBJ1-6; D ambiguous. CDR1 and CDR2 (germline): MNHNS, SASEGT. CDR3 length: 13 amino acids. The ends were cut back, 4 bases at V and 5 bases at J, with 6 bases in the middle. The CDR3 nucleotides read TGTGCCAGCAGTGTAACAGATAATTCACCCCTCCACTTT. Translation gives CASSVTDNSPLHF.

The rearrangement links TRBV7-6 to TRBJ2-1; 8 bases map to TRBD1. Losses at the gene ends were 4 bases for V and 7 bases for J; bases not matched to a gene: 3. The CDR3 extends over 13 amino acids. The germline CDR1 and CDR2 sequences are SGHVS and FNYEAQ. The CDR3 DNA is TGTGCCAGCAGCTCGCAGGGGGCTAATGAGCAGTTCTTC. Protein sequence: CASSSQGANEQFF. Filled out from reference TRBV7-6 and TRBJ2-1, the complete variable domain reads GAGVSQSPRYKVTKRGQDVALRCDPISGHVSLYWYRQALGQGPEFLTYFNYEAQQDKSGLPNDRFSAERPEGSISTLTIQRTEQRDSAMYRCASSSQGANEQFFGPGTRLTVL.

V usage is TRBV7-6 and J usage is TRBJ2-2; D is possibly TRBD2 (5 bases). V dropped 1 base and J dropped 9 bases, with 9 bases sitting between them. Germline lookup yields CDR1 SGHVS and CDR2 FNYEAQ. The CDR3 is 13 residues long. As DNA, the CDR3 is TGTGCCAGCAGCTTAGGGGAGTCTTGGGAGCTGTTTTTT. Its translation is CASSLGESWELFF.

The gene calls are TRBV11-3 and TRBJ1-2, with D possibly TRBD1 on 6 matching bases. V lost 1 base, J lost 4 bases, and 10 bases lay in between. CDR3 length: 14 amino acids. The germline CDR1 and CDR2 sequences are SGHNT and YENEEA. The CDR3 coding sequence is TGTGCCAGCAGCTTAGCGGGGGCTGTCTATGGCTACACCTTC. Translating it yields CASSLAGAVYGYTF.

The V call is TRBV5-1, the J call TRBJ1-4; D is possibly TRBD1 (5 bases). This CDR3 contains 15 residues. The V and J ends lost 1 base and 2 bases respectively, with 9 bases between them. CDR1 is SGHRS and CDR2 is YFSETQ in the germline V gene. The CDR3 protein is CASSLMGTTNEKLFF. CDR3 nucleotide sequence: TGCGCCAGCAGCTTGATGGGGACTACTAATGAAAAACTGTTTTTT.

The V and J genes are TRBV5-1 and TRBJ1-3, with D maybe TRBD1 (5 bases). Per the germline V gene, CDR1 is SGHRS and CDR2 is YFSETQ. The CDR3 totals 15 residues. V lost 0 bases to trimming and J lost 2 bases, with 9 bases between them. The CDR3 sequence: CASSLEGSAGNTIYF. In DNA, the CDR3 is TGCGCCAGCAGCTTGGAGGGGAGCGCTGGAAACACCATATATTTT.

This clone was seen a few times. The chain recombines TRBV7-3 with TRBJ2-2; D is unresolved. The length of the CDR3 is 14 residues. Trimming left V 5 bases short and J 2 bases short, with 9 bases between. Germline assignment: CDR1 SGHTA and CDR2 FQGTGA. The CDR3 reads CASSAGPNTGELFF. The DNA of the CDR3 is TGTGCCAGCAGCGCAGGACCTAACACCGGGGAGCTGTTTTTT.

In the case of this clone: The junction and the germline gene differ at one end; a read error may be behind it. CDR3 coding DNA: TGTGCCTTGGAGAAACGGGACCCGATCTTC. As protein: CALEKRDPIF. This sequence joins TRBV30 and TRBJ2-1, with D possibly being TRBD1 or TRBD2 (5 bases each). Germline assignment: CDR1 GTSNPN and CDR2 SVGIG (reference sequence). This CDR3 is built from 10 residues.

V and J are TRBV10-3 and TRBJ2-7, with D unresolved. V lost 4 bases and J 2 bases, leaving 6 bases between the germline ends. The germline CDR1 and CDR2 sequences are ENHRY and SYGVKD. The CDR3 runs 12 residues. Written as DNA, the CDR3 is TGTGCCATCAGTGGACGAACCTACGAGCAGTACTTC. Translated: CAISGRTYEQYF.

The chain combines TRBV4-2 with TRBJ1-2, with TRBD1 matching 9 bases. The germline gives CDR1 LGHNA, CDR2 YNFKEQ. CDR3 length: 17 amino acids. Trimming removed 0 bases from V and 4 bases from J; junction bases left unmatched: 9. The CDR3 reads CASSQDNKQGAVYGYTF. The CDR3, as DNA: TGTGCCAGCAGCCAAGACAACAAACAGGGGGCCGTCTATGGCTACACCTTC.

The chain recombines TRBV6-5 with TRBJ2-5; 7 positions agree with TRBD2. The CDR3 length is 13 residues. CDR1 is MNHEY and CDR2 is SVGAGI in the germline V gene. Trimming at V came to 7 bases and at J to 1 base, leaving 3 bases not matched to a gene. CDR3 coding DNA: TGTGCCAGCACCCCGGGGGGCCAAGAGACCCAGTACTTC. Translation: CASTPGGQETQYF.

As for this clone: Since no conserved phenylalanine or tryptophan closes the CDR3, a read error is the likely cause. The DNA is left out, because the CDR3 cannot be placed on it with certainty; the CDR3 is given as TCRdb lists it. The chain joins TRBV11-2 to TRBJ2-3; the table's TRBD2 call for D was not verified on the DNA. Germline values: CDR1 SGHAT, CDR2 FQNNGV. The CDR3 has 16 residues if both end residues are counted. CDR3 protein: CASSLGVRRTSGGVHI.

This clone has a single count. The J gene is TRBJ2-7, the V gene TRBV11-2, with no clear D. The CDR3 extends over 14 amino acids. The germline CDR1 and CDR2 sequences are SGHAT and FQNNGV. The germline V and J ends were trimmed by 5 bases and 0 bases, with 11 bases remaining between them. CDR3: CASSPLGSSYEQYF. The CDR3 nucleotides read TGTGCCAGCAGCCCGCTCGGCAGCTCCTACGAGCAGTACTTC.

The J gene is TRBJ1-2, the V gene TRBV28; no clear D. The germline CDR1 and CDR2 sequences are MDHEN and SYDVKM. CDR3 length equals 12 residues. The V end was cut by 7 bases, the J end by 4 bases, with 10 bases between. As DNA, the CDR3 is TGTGCCAGCACCTTGGGGTCCTATGGCTACACCTTC. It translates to CASTLGSYGYTF.

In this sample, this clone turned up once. The DNA of the CDR3 is TGTGCCAGCAGCCCTAGCGGGAGGGCCCGCGACGAGCAGTACTTC. Amino acids: CASSPSGRARDEQYF. The chain recombines TRBV7-2 with TRBJ2-7; 12 nucleotides agree with TRBD2. The V gene's germline CDR1 is SGHTA and CDR2 FQGNSA. V was pared by 5 bases and J by 5 bases, with 7 bases of the junction left unmatched. This CDR3 is 15 amino acids long. Variable domain in full (rest from reference TRBV7-2 and TRBJ2-7): GAGVSQSPSNKVTEKGKDVELRCDPISGHTALYWYRQSLGQGLEFLIYFQGNSAPDKSGLPSDRFSAERTGGSVSTLTIQRTQQEDSAVYLCASSPSGRARDEQYFGPGTRLTVT.

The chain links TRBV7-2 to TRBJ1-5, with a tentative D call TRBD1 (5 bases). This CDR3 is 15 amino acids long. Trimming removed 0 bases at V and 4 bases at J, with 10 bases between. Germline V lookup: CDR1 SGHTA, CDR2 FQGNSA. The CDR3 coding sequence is TGTGCCAGCAGCTTAGCAGGGGCAGGGAATCAGCCCCAGCATTTT. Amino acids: CASSLAGAGNQPQHF.

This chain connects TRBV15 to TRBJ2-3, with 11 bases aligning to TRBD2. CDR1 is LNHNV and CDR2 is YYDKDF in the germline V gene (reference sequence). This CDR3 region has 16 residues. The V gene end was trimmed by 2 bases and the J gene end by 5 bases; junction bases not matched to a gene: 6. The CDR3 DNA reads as TGTGCCACCAGCAGATATAGCGGGAGGGGTTTAGATACGCAGTATTTT. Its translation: CATSRYSGRGLDTQYF.

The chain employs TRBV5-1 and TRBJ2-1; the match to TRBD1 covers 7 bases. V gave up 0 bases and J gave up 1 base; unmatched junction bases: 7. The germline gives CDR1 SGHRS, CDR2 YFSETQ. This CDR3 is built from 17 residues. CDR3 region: CASSLEAGGASYNEQFF. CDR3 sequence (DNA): TGCGCCAGCAGCTTGGAGGCAGGGGGTGCTTCCTACAATGAGCAGTTCTTC.

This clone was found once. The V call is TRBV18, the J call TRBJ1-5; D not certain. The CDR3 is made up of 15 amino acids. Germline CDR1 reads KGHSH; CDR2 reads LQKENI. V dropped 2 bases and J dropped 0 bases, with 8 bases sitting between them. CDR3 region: CASSPEGNSNQPQHF. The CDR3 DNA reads TGTGCCAGCTCACCAGAGGGAAATAGCAATCAGCCCCAGCATTTT.